This TCR beta chain came from a study of T cells in Graves' hyperthyroidism and ophthalmopathy. Study-level points and caveats: The model made its ophthalmopathy prediction, and onset followed a median 6.5 months later. Ophthalmopathy and stable hyperthyroidism were told apart by a 13 V-J model.

Used for diagnoses were clinical symptoms, serum thyroxine and TRAb, thyroid ultrasound and orbital computed tomography. The authors took PBMCs from 9.5 to 10 ml fresh peripheral blood. Researchers took RNA transcripts and amplified the TCR beta CDR3 regions from them. The HTBI primer set served for first-round RT-PCR of the TCR CDR3. MiXCR was run by TCRdb on the multiplex PCR reads, yielding one entry per CDR3 protein. This table holds a few hundred thousand distinct CDR3 sequences, about 15% found once. This CDR3 has 16 residues. CDR1 and CDR2 from the germline V gene are MDHEN and SYDVKM. Between the trimmed V and J ends, which lost 4 bases and 0 bases, there was a span of 10 bases. On this clonotype itself: The antigen remains undetermined.

The TCR was taken from a woman aged 30 to 39 with Graves' hyperthyroidism. V gene TRBV28 combines with J gene TRBJ1-6; D gene uncertain. Input material: blood. This CDR3 is CASSYPQSSYNSPLHF. CDR3 sequence (DNA): TGTGCCAGCAGTTATCCACAGAGCTCCTATAATTCACCCCTCCACTTT.